These 16 T cell receptor beta chains were sequenced from one sample in a study of cytomegalovirus exposure and HLA in healthy donors. The PCR had 60 Vbeta and 13 Jbeta primers. TCRdb's table, derived via immunoSEQ multiplex PCR, lists solely in-frame clones and lacks some. The table includes about 140,000 clones, approximately 80% detected once. The sequenced sample consisted of PBMCs. The origin of the receptors is a man under 40 in good health and CMV-seronegative.

This chain joins TRBV7-2 and TRBJ2-7; 10 bases are a match to TRBD2. J was trimmed by 0 bases and V by 0 bases; bases with no gene match: 5. This CDR3 region has 17 residues. The germline CDR1 and CDR2 sequences are SGHTA and FQGNSA. The CDR3 bases are TGTGCCAGCAGCTTAGCGAGTAGCGGGGGGAGCTCCTACGAGCAGTACTTC. Its protein product is CASSLASSGGSSYEQYF. Using reference TRBV7-2 and TRBJ2-7 for the parts outside the CDR3, the full variable domain is GAGVSQSPSNKVTEKGKDVELRCDPISGHTALYWYRQSLGQGLEFLIYFQGNSAPDKSGLPSDRFSAERTGGSVSTLTIQRTQQEDSAVYLCASSLASSGGSSYEQYFGPGTRLTVT.

The chain recombines TRBV5-1 with TRBJ2-2; a possible D gene is TRBD1 (6 bases). Germline lookup yields CDR1 SGHRS and CDR2 YFSETQ. The CDR3 sequence is 17 residues long. With 0 bases removed from V and 8 bases from J, the gap between germline ends came to 20 bases. CDR3 amino acids: CASSLVAGAMGLGELFF. The CDR3, as DNA: TGCGCCAGCAGCTTGGTGGCAGGGGCTATGGGTCTTGGGGAGCTGTTTTTT. Filled out from reference TRBV5-1 and TRBJ2-2, the complete variable domain reads KAGVTQTPRYLIKTRGQQVTLSCSPISGHRSVSWYQQTPGQGLQFLFEYFSETQRNKGNFPGRFSGRQFSNSRSEMNVSTLELGDSALYLCASSLVAGAMGLGELFFGEGSRLTVL.

This clone has a handful of counts. The V gene is TRBV6-6, the J gene TRBJ2-3; 7 bases align to TRBD1. The CDR3 runs 16 residues. Per the germline V gene, CDR1 is MNHNY and CDR2 is SVGAGI (reference sequence). J lost 4 bases, V lost 2 bases, and 9 bases had no gene match. The CDR3 spells CASSYTGEGWADTQYF. Written as DNA, the CDR3 is TGTGCCAGCAGTTACACAGGGGAAGGGTGGGCAGATACGCAGTATTTT.

V usage is TRBV7-9 and J usage is TRBJ1-1, with D unclear. The germline V and J ends were trimmed by 3 bases and 9 bases, with 8 bases remaining between them. This CDR3 spans 11 amino acids. The germline CDR1 and CDR2 sequences are SEHNR and FQNEAQ (reference sequence). The CDR3 region has the DNA TGTGCCAGCAGCTTGAAAGAGCAAGCTTTCTTT. Its translation is CASSLKEQAFF.

This chain uses TRBV7-9 with TRBJ1-1, with unresolved D. V was cut by 7 bases and J by 1 base, with 13 bases left in between. The CDR3 consists of 14 residues. The germline V gene encodes CDR1 SEHNR and CDR2 FQNEAQ (reference sequence). CDR3 sequence: CASNRMEGNTEAFF. Here the CDR3 DNA reads TGTGCCAGCAACCGGATGGAGGGGAACACTGAAGCTTTCTTT.

V usage is TRBV27 and J usage is TRBJ2-7, with 14 bases matching TRBD2. The length of the CDR3 is 16 residues. V was clipped by 6 bases and J by 0 bases; unmatched bases: 4. Germline values: CDR1 MNHEY, CDR2 SMNVEV (reference sequence). DNA of the CDR3: TGTGCCAGCAGGGGACTAGCGGGAGCATCCTCCTACGAGCAGTACTTC. Encoded protein: CASRGLAGASSYEQYF.

There are a few counts of this clone. The chain is built from TRBV5-4 and TRBJ2-6; D is ambiguous. Per germline, CDR1 SGHNT and CDR2 YYREEE (reference sequence). The CDR3 length is 16 residues. Deletions cut 0 bases from V and 0 bases from J, with 7 bases between. CDR3 sequence reads: CASSLASGSGANVLTF. The DNA for the CDR3 is TGTGCCAGCAGCTTGGCCAGTGGCTCTGGGGCCAACGTCCTGACTTTC.

The chain recombines TRBV7-6 with TRBJ2-7; 11 bases align to TRBD2. With V trimmed by 5 bases and J by 3 bases, 3 bases remained unmatched. CDR1 and CDR2 from the germline V gene are SGHVS and FNYEAQ. The CDR3 is 14 residues long. CDR3: CASSVSGRVYEQYF. As DNA, the CDR3 is TGTGCCAGCAGCGTTAGCGGGAGGGTCTACGAGCAGTACTTC.

The genes are TRBV7-9 and TRBJ2-1; D call uncertain. Germline CDR1 and CDR2: SEHNR and FQNEAQ (reference sequence). V was clipped by 3 bases and J by 9 bases, with 6 bases between them. This CDR3 is 11 amino acids long. CDR3 DNA sequence: TGTGCCAGCAGCTTGAGTTCTGAGCAGTTCTTC. It is translated as CASSLSSEQFF.

The chain recombines TRBV5-1 with TRBJ1-3; 9 nucleotides align to TRBD1. Germline CDR1 reads SGHRS; CDR2 reads YFSETQ. The CDR3 covers 14 residues. V dropped 4 bases and J dropped 9; count of bases not matched to a gene: 8. The CDR3 DNA reads TGCGCCAGCAGCGTCCGGACAGGGGACGGCACCATATATTTT. Amino acid sequence: CASSVRTGDGTIYF. Drawing the rest from reference TRBV5-1 and TRBJ1-3, the complete variable domain is KAGVTQTPRYLIKTRGQQVTLSCSPISGHRSVSWYQQTPGQGLQFLFEYFSETQRNKGNFPGRFSGRQFSNSRSEMNVSTLELGDSALYLCASSVRTGDGTIYFGEGSWLTVV.

The rearrangement uses TRBV6-5 and TRBJ1-3; no clear D gene. With 4 bases removed from V and 2 bases from J, the gap between germline ends came to 12 bases. Per the germline V gene, CDR1 is MNHEY and CDR2 is SVGAGI. The CDR3 sequence is 15 residues long. CDR3 residues: CASSSLGGTGNTIYF. CDR3 in DNA: TGTGCCAGCAGTTCCCTAGGAGGGACTGGAAACACCATATATTTT.

The chain has TRBV30 and TRBJ2-7, with TRBD2 as a possible D gene (5 bases). V gave up 4 bases and J gave up 6 bases, with 13 bases separating them. The germline V gene encodes CDR1 GTSNPN and CDR2 SVGIG (reference sequence). The CDR3 covers 12 residues. The CDR3 DNA sequence: TGTGCCTGGACCCCAGGACTCGTCGAGCAGTACTTC. Translated, it gives CAWTPGLVEQYF.

The rearrangement uses TRBV9 and TRBJ2-7; 10 nucleotides agree with TRBD2. V was pared by 3 bases and J by 2 bases, with 5 bases of the junction left unmatched. Germline CDR1 and CDR2: SGDLS and YYNGEE. This CDR3 spans 15 amino acids. Written as DNA, the CDR3 is TGTGCCAGCAGCGCGGGACTAGCGTTTACCTACGAGCAGTACTTC. This sequence encodes CASSAGLAFTYEQYF. Filled out from reference TRBV9 and TRBJ2-7, the complete variable domain reads DSGVTQTPKHLITATGQRVTLRCSPRSGDLSVYWYQQSLDQGLQFLIQYYNGEERAKGNILERFSAQQFPDLHSELNLSSLELGDSALYFCASSAGLAFTYEQYFGPGTRLTVT.

This chain uses TRBV7-2 with TRBJ2-3, with TRBD2 identical over 9 bases. J was trimmed by 4 bases and V by 1 base; bases with no gene match: 15. Germline-derived CDR1 and CDR2 are SGHTA and FQGNSA. CDR3 size: 19 residues. The CDR3 region has the DNA TGTGCCAGCAGCTTAGGAATACTTCGAGCGGGAGGCCGCGCAGATACGCAGTATTTT. Encoded protein: CASSLGILRAGGRADTQYF. Supplemented by reference TRBV7-2 and TRBJ2-3, the full variable domain reads GAGVSQSPSNKVTEKGKDVELRCDPISGHTALYWYRQSLGQGLEFLIYFQGNSAPDKSGLPSDRFSAERTGGSVSTLTIQRTQQEDSAVYLCASSLGILRAGGRADTQYFGPGTRLTVL.

The chain employs TRBV30 and TRBJ1-5; 8 positions match TRBD1. V was clipped by 3 bases and J by 8 bases; unmatched bases: 6. Per the germline V gene, CDR1 is GTSNPN and CDR2 is SVGIG (reference sequence). This CDR3 comprises 13 residues. Written as DNA, the CDR3 is TGTGCCTGGAGGGGACAGGAACGGGAGCCCCAGCATTTT. Its translation: CAWRGQEREPQHF.

The chain has TRBV4-1 and TRBJ2-1; the match to TRBD2 covers 7 bases. V gave up 4 bases and J gave up 6 bases; unmatched junction bases: 12. The germline gives CDR1 MGHRA, CDR2 YSYEKL. The CDR3 totals 16 residues. CDR3 region: CASSRFSRTRPNEQFF. For the CDR3, the DNA is TGCGCCAGCAGCCGATTTTCAAGGACTAGACCCAATGAGCAGTTCTTC.